The entry below gives a single T cell receptor beta chain sequence along with its context. These data belong to a study of blood T cells in healthy people across ages. With a J-beta primer mix and a sample-barcoded 5' primer, a second PCR ran about 7 to 12 cycles. Every cDNA molecule bore a tag from a template-switch adaptor containing 12 random nucleotides. MiXCR, applied by TCRdb to the 5' RACE reads, yields one record per CDR3 protein. In the table there are 590,000 or so distinct CDR3 sequences, 25% to 35% of which are singletons. The CDR3 extends over 15 amino acids. Trimming stripped 6 bases from V and 2 bases from J, with 14 bases between. CDR1 and CDR2 (germline): MDHEN, SYDVKM. Ranging in age from about 6 to 95, the donors were healthy Caucasian individuals from Russia. For every donor, a draw yielded approximately 9.9 milliliters of peripheral blood.

This TCR was recovered from a woman at least 80 years old in good health. The sequenced sample was blood. The chain employs TRBV28 and TRBJ1-5; possibly TRBD1 for D (5 bases). CDR3 in amino acids: CASRLRGSGNQPQHF. DNA for the CDR3: TGTGCCAGCAGATTGAGGGGATCGGGCAATCAGCCCCAGCATTTT. Complete variable domain (other parts from reference TRBV28 and TRBJ1-5): DVKVTQSSRYLVKRTGEKVFLECVQDMDHENMFWYRQDPGLGLRLIYFSYDVKMKEKGDIPEGYSVSREKKERFSLILESASTNQTSMYLCASRLRGSGNQPQHFGDGTRLSIL.